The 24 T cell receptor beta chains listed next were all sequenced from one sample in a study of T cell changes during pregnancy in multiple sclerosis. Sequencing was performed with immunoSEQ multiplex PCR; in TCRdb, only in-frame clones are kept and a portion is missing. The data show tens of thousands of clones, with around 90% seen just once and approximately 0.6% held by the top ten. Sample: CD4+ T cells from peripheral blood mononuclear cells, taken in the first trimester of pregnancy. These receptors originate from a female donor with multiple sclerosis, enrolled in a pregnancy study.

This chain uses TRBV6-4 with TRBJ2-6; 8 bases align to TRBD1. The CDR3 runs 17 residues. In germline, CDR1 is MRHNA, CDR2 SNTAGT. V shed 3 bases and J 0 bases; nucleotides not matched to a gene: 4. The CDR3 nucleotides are TGTGCCAGCAGTGAAGGGACAGGTGACTCTGGGGCCAACGTCCTGACTTTC. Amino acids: CASSEGTGDSGANVLTF.

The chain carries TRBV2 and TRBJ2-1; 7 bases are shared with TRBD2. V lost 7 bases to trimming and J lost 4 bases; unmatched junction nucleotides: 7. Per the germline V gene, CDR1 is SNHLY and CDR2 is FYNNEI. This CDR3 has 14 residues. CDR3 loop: CASNPGGTYNEQFF. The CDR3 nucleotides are TGTGCCAGCAACCCCGGGGGGACTTACAATGAGCAGTTCTTC. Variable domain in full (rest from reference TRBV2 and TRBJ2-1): EPEVTQTPSHQVTQMGQEVILRCVPISNHLYFYWYRQILGQKVEFLVSFYNNEISEKSEIFDDQFSVERPDGSNFTLKIRSTKLEDSAMYFCASNPGGTYNEQFFGPGTRLTVL.

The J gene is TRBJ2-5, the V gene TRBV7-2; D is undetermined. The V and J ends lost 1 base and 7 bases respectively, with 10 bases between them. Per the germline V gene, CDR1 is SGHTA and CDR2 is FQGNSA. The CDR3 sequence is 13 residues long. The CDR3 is CASSLGPSATQYF. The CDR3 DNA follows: TGTGCCAGCAGCTTAGGTCCCAGCGCGACCCAGTACTTC.

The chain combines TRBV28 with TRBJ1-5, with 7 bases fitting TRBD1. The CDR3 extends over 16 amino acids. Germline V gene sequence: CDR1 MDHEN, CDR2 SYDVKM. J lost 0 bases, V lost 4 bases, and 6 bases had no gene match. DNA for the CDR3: TGTGCCAGCAGTTCGATCGGGACAGTTAGCAATCAGCCCCAGCATTTT. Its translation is CASSSIGTVSNQPQHF.

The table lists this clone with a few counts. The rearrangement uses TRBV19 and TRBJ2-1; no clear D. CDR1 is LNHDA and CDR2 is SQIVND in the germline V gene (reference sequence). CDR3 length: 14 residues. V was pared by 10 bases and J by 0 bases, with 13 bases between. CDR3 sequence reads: CAIYPPRSYNEQFF. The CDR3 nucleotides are TGTGCCATATATCCGCCGCGCTCCTACAATGAGCAGTTCTTC.

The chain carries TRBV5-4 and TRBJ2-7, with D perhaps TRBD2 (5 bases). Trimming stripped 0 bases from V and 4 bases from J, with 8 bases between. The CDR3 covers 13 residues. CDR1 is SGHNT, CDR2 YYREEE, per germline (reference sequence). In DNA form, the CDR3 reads TGTGCCAGCAGCTTGGGGGTAGCGTACGAGCAGTACTTC. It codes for CASSLGVAYEQYF.

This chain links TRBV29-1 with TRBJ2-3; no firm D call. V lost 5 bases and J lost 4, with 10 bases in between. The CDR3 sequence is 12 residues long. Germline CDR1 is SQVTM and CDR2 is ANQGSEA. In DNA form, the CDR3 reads TGCAGCGTTCTGAACGGTCCAGATACGCAGTATTTT. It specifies CSVLNGPDTQYF.

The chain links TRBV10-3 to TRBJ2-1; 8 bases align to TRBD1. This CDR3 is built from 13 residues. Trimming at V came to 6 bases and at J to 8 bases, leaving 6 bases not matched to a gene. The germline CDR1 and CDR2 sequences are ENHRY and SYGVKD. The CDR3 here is CAISAPDRDEQFF. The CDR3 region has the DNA TGTGCCATCAGCGCCCCGGACAGGGATGAGCAGTTCTTC.

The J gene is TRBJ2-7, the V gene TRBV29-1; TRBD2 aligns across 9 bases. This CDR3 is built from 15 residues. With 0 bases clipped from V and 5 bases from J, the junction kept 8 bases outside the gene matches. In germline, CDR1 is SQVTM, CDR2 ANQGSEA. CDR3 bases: TGCAGCGTTGAAGATACGGGCGGGAGGGCCCACGAGCAGTACTTC. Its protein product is CSVEDTGGRAHEQYF.

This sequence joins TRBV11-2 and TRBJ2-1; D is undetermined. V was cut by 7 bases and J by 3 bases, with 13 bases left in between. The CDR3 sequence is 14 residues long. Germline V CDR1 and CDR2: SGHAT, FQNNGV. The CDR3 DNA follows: TGTGCCAGCACCCGTTCAGTCCTCTACAATGAGCAGTTCTTC. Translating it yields CASTRSVLYNEQFF.

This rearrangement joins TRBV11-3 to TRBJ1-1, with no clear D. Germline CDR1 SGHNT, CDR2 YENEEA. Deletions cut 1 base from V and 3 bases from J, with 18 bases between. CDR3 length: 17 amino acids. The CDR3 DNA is TGTGCCAGCAGCTTAGGCGGTCTCGGAGTTTCGGACACTGAAGCTTTCTTT. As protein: CASSLGGLGVSDTEAFF.

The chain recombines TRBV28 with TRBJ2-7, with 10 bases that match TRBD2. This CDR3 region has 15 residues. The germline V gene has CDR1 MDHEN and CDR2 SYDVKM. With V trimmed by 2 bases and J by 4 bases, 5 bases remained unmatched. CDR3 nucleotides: TGTGCCAGCAGTTTAGGGACTAGCGTAAAGTACGAGCAGTACTTC. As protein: CASSLGTSVKYEQYF.

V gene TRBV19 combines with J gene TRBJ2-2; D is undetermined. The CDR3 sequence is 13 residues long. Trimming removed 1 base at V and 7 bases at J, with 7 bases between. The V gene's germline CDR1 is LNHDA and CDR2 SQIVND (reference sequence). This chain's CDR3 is CASSIARGGELFF. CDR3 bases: TGTGCCAGTAGTATAGCAAGAGGCGGGGAGCTGTTTTTT.

CDR3 region: CAISDDRGNQPQHF. As DNA, the CDR3 is TGTGCCATCAGTGATGACAGGGGAAATCAGCCCCAGCATTTT. The chain carries TRBV10-3 and TRBJ1-5; 8 nucleotides agree with TRBD1. Germline V gives CDR1 ENHRY, CDR2 SYGVKD. The CDR3 runs to 14 residues. With V trimmed by 3 bases and J by 4 bases, 2 bases remained unmatched.

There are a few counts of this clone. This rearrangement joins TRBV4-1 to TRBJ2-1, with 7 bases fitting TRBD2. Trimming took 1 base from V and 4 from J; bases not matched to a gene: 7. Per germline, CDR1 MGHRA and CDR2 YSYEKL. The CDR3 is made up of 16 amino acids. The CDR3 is CASSQALLAKYNEQFF. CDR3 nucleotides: TGCGCCAGCAGCCAAGCTCTACTAGCGAAATACAATGAGCAGTTCTTC.

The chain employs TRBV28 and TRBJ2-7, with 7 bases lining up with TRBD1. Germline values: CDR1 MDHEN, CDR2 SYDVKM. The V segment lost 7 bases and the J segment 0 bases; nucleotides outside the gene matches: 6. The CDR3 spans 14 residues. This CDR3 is CASTSRQGSYEQYF. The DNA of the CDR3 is TGTGCCAGCACCTCTAGACAGGGCTCCTACGAGCAGTACTTC.

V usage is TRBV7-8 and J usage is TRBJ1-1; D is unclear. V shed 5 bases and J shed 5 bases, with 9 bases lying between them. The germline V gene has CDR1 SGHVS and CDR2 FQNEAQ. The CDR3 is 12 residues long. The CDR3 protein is CASSQTWTEAFF. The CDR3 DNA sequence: TGTGCCAGCAGCCAGACATGGACTGAAGCTTTCTTT.

The CDR3 is CASSPREGGTDTQYF. In DNA, the CDR3 is TGTGCCAGCAGCCCGAGGGAGGGAGGAACAGATACGCAGTATTTT. The chain joins TRBV11-3 to TRBJ2-3, with 7 nucleotides matching TRBD2. The CDR3 length is 15 residues. The germline gives CDR1 SGHNT, CDR2 YENEEA. The V gene end was trimmed by 5 bases and the J gene end by 3 bases; junction bases not matched to a gene: 8.

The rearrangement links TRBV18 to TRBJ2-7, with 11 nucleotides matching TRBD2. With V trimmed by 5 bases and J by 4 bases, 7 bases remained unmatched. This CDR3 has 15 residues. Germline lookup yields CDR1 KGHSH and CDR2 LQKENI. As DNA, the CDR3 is TGTGCCAGCTCATCATCGACTAGCGGGAATTACGAGCAGTACTTC. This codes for CASSSSTSGNYEQYF.

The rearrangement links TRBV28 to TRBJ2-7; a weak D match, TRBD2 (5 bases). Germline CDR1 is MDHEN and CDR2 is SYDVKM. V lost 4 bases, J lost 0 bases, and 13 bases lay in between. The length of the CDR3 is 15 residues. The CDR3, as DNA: TGTGCCAGCAGTTCGCTAGCATCCAGCTCCTACGAGCAGTACTTC. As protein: CASSSLASSSYEQYF.

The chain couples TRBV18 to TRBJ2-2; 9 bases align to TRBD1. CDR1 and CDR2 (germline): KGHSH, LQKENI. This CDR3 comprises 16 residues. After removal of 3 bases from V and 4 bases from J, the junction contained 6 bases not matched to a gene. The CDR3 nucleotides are TGTGCCAGCTCACCGGGGACAGGGCACCGCACCGGGGAGCTGTTTTTT. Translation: CASSPGTGHRTGELFF.

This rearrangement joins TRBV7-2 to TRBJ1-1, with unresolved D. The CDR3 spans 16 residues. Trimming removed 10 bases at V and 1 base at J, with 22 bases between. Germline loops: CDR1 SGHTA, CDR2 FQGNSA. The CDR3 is CATNLMTVAGNTEAFF. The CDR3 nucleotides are TGTGCCACAAACCTAATGACCGTGGCAGGGAACACTGAAGCTTTCTTT.

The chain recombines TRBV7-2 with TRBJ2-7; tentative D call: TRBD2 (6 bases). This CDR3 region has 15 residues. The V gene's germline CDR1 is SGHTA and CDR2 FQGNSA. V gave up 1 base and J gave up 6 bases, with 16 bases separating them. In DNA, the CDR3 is TGTGCCAGCAGCTTAGACGGGAGTCCCTACGGCGAGCAGTACTTC. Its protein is CASSLDGSPYGEQYF.

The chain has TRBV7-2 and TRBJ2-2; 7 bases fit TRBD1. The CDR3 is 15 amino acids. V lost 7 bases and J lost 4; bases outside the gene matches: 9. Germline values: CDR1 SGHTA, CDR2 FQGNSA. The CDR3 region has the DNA TGTGCCAGCACCAAAGGGGGCGGCACCACCGGGGAGCTGTTTTTT. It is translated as CASTKGGGTTGELFF.